Listed below are T cell receptor beta chains from one sample, sequenced in a study of blood T cell repertoires in COVID-19. Profiling relied on immunoSEQ multiplex PCR, and the TCRdb table lists in-frame clones only, not all of them. This repertoire shows around 270,000 clones, 70% to 85% found once; its top ten account for 0.7% to 0.9%. Sequencing input: peripheral blood. The receptors originated from a human donor with COVID-19, enrolled during active disease. The donor label of this sample is uncertain. Each CDR3 is given without its conserved first and last residue. D genes are given only for firm matches.

>TRBV6-5|NA|TRBJ1-1
ASNGRVDTEAF
>TRBV3-1/TRBV3-2|TRBD1|TRBJ1-6
ASSRDRGSSPLH
>TRBV6-5|NA|TRBJ2-1
ASRESDEQF
>TRBV9|TRBD2|TRBJ2-3
ASSEGLADTDTQY
>TRBV28|NA|TRBJ2-1
ASSLISLTNEQF
>TRBV11-3|NA|TRBJ2-1
ASSPRNGAGPYNEQF
>TRBV7-9|NA|TRBJ1-1
AAPGGWAGTEAF
>TRBV30|NA|TRBJ2-7
AWAREGVSPYEQY
>TRBV28|TRBD2|TRBJ2-1
ASRPPLAALYNEQF
>TRBV7-8|TRBD2|TRBJ2-1
ASSLGGTSGRSYNEQF
>TRBV30|NA|TRBJ1-1
AWSQPAGGERAF
>TRBV19|TRBD1|TRBJ1-1
ASSRYRDSEAF
>TRBV5-1|TRBD1|TRBJ1-1
ASSLEGGDRNTEAF
>TRBV19|NA|TRBJ1-4
ASTRLRGNNEKLF
>TRBV2|NA|TRBJ1-1
ASTEGLGTTHTEAF
>TRBV30|NA|TRBJ2-1
AWSPGGTGTNEQF
>TRBV19|NA|TRBJ1-4
ASVGGKGPKLF
>TRBV7-2|NA|TRBJ1-1
ASSTTRSQGSEAF
>TRBV7-9|NA|TRBJ1-5
ASGFAAGNQPQH
>TRBV18|TRBD2|TRBJ2-1
ASSPQREGRYNEQF
>TRBV6-1|NA|TRBJ1-5
ASSEIWAQEAGPQH
>TRBV7-9|TRBD2|TRBJ2-5
ASSFGTSGRETQY
>TRBV2|NA|TRBJ1-5
ASKGDNGRNQPQH
>TRBV6-2/TRBV6-3|TRBD1|TRBJ1-4
ASSSLQGAPNEKLF